One sample yielded the 20 T cell receptor beta chains listed below, sequenced in a study of blood T cell repertoires in COVID-19. Only in-frame clones appear in the TCRdb table, and some are missing; sequencing was by immunoSEQ multiplex PCR. The sample carries 150,000 to 200,000 clones, roughly 90% recorded once. Material: PBMCs or T cells enriched from blood (not recorded which). The receptors come from a woman in her forties or fifties who had recovered from COVID-19.

The J gene is TRBJ2-4, the V gene TRBV6-2 or TRBV6-3; 9 nucleotides line up with TRBD1. This CDR3 is built from 16 residues. Looked up from germline, CDR1 is MNHEY and CDR2 is SVGEGT. The ends lost 4 bases at V and 1 base at J; junction bases unmatched: 5. CDR3 nucleotide sequence: TGTGCCAGCAGTTCACAGGGGGCCGTGGCCAAAAACATTCAGTACTTC. Protein: CASSSQGAVAKNIQYF.

The CDR3 bases are TGTGCCAGCGGACAGGCGTCTAACTATGGCTACACCTTC. Amino acids: CASGQASNYGYTF. The gene calls are TRBV6-5 and TRBJ1-2; the match to TRBD1 covers 7 bases. The J segment lost 0 bases and the V segment lost 8 bases, leaving 3 bases of the junction unmatched. Germline CDR1 MNHEY, CDR2 SVGAGI. The CDR3 covers 13 residues.

This clone was counted a few times. The chain is built from TRBV30 and TRBJ1-4; D unclear. The germline V and J ends were trimmed by 0 bases and 8 bases, with 10 bases remaining between them. There are 13 residues in the CDR3. The germline V gene encodes CDR1 GTSNPN and CDR2 SVGIG (reference sequence). CDR3 loop: CAWSVRVREKLFF. CDR3 bases: TGTGCCTGGAGTGTCCGGGTACGGGAAAAACTGTTTTTT.

The rearrangement links TRBV11-3 to TRBJ1-2, with a tentative D call TRBD1 (5 bases). Trimming removed 1 base from V and 8 bases from J, with 23 bases in between. This CDR3 comprises 17 residues. Germline lookup yields CDR1 SGHNT and CDR2 YENEEA. This CDR3 reads CASSLVGGDSRVGGYTF. The CDR3 DNA sequence: TGTGCCAGCAGCTTAGTGGGGGGAGACAGTCGTGTGGGAGGCTACACCTTC. Filled out from reference TRBV11-3 and TRBJ1-2, the complete variable domain reads EAGVVQSPRYKIIEKKQPVAFWCNPISGHNTLYWYLQNLGQGPELLIRYENEEAVDDSQLPKDRFSAERLKGVDSTLKIQPAELGDSAVYLCASSLVGGDSRVGGYTFGSGTRLTVV.

The rearrangement links TRBV15 to TRBJ1-6, with D perhaps matching TRBD1 (6 bases). V dropped 3 bases and J dropped 6 bases, with 12 bases sitting between them. Looked up from germline, CDR1 is LNHNV and CDR2 is YYDKDF (reference sequence). This CDR3 spans 15 amino acids. The CDR3 spells CATSRVARGNSPLHF. As DNA, the CDR3 is TGTGCCACCAGCAGGGTGGCCAGGGGTAATTCACCCCTCCACTTT.

CDR3 protein: CAGERGTDTQYF. Here the CDR3 DNA reads TGTGCCGGGGAGAGGGGCACAGATACGCAGTATTTT. The chain links TRBV6-5 to TRBJ2-3, with D tentatively TRBD2 (5 bases). CDR1 is MNHEY, CDR2 SVGAGI, per germline. The CDR3 contains 12 residues. The V end was cut by 11 bases, the J end by 1 base, with 10 bases between.

This rearrangement joins TRBV27 to TRBJ2-1, with 7 bases that match TRBD2. Germline lookup yields CDR1 MNHEY and CDR2 SMNVEV (reference sequence). J lost 2 bases, V lost 7 bases, and 2 bases had no gene match. This CDR3 has 13 residues. The CDR3, as DNA: TGTGCCAGCACGGGGGGAGCCTACAATGAGCAGTTCTTC. It yields the protein CASTGGAYNEQFF.

The chain employs TRBV7-3 and TRBJ1-6; the match to TRBD1 covers 9 bases. Unmatched junction bases numbered 4, after V lost 1 base and J lost 6 bases. Per germline, CDR1 SGHTA and CDR2 FQGTGA. The CDR3 length is 16 residues. The CDR3 DNA is TGTGCCAGCAGCTTAATGGGGACAGGGCTTAATTCACCCCTCCACTTT. It codes for CASSLMGTGLNSPLHF.

The CDR3 nucleotides are TGTGCCAGCTCACCAACCGGGACAGGGGCAACAGATACGCAGTATTTT. Protein: CASSPTGTGATDTQYF. This chain links TRBV18 with TRBJ2-3, with TRBD1 matching 10 bases. The germline CDR1 and CDR2 sequences are KGHSH and LQKENI. The CDR3 runs 16 residues. V lost 2 bases to trimming and J lost 3 bases; unmatched junction nucleotides: 5.

The chain uses TRBV12-3 or TRBV12-4 and TRBJ1-1, with D hard to call. This CDR3 contains 13 residues. The ends were cut back, 2 bases at V and 7 bases at J, with 11 bases in the middle. The CDR3 bases are TGTGCCAGCAGTTTAATCGGAGGAATTGAAGCTTTCTTT. Encoded protein: CASSLIGGIEAFF.

This sequence joins TRBV11-3 and TRBJ1-6, with D unresolved. V dropped 4 bases and J dropped 4 bases, with 8 bases sitting between them. CDR3 size: 14 residues. CDR1 is SGHNT and CDR2 is YENEEA in the germline V gene. CDR3 residues: CASSSIEYNSPLHF. The CDR3 bases are TGTGCCAGCAGCTCAATAGAATATAATTCACCCCTCCACTTT. Complete variable domain (other parts from reference TRBV11-3 and TRBJ1-6): EAGVVQSPRYKIIEKKQPVAFWCNPISGHNTLYWYLQNLGQGPELLIRYENEEAVDDSQLPKDRFSAERLKGVDSTLKIQPAELGDSAVYLCASSSIEYNSPLHFGNGTRLTVT.

Only a few counts were recorded for this clone. V usage is TRBV2 and J usage is TRBJ1-2, with 7 bases lining up with TRBD1. The CDR3 is 14 residues long. V dropped 7 bases and J dropped 3; count of bases not matched to a gene: 8. Germline CDR1 SNHLY, CDR2 FYNNEI. The CDR3 DNA sequence: TGTGCCAGCATCGCGGACAGGTGGGACTATGGCTACACCTTC. This translates into CASIADRWDYGYTF.

The chain employs TRBV12-5 and TRBJ2-5; D unresolved. V lost 0 bases to trimming and J lost 1 base, with 6 bases between them. Per the germline V gene, CDR1 is LGHNT and CDR2 is FRNRAP. The CDR3 covers 14 residues. CDR3: CASGLVQAQETQYF. The DNA of the CDR3 is TGTGCTAGTGGTTTGGTGCAGGCCCAAGAGACCCAGTACTTC.

The chain is built from TRBV6-5 and TRBJ2-7, with 8 bases that match TRBD1. Germline loops: CDR1 MNHEY, CDR2 SVGAGI. The CDR3 covers 14 residues. V gave up 2 bases and J gave up 2 bases; unmatched junction bases: 2. The CDR3 sequence is CASSYQDRAYEQYF. The CDR3 DNA sequence: TGTGCCAGCAGTTACCAGGACAGGGCCTACGAGCAGTACTTC.

In its sample, this clone was seen once. The rearrangement links TRBV3-1 (or the pseudogene TRBV3-2) to TRBJ1-6; TRBD1 aligns across 10 bases. Per germline, CDR1 LGHDT and CDR2 YNNKEL (reference sequence). V was clipped by 6 bases and J by 9 bases; unmatched bases: 8. The CDR3 extends over 15 amino acids. The CDR3 reads CASRIGDRGGSPLHF. CDR3 DNA: TGTGCCAGCAGGATCGGGGACAGGGGAGGTTCACCCCTCCACTTT.

As DNA, the CDR3 is TGTGCCAGCAGCGTAGGCGGACTCCCGGATCACTATGGCTACACCTTC. Its translation: CASSVGGLPDHYGYTF. The chain couples TRBV9 to TRBJ1-2; D unclear. This CDR3 is 16 amino acids long. V lost 0 bases and J 3 bases, leaving 15 bases between the germline ends. Germline CDR1 reads SGDLS; CDR2 reads YYNGEE.

This clone has just a few counts. The chain couples TRBV5-3 to TRBJ1-5; the D is unclear. TRBV5-3 carries the ORF label, with uncertain function. Trimming removed 10 bases from V and 2 bases from J, with 13 bases in between. This CDR3 comprises 13 residues. In nucleotides, the CDR3 is TGTGCCCTTGACGGGTGGCGCAATCAGCCCCAGCATTTT. It codes for CALDGWRNQPQHF.

The chain employs TRBV7-5 and TRBJ2-2; the table assigns TRBD1, which was not confirmed against the DNA. TRBV7-5 is annotated as a pseudogene. The CDR3 is 19 residues long. CDR3 coding DNA: TGTGCCAGAAGCTTATATCAGGGTCCCTATCCTTCGAACACCGGGGAGCTGTTTTTT. Protein sequence: CARSLYQGPYPSNTGELFF.

This clone was seen more than once but under ten times. The chain uses TRBV6-1 and TRBJ1-3; 9 bases map to TRBD1. With V trimmed by 1 base and J by 4 bases, 14 bases remained unmatched. The CDR3 has 19 amino acids. The V gene's germline CDR1 is MNHNS and CDR2 SASEGT. Here the CDR3 DNA reads TGTGCCAGCAGTGAAGGTTTTTGGACAGGGGCACGTAGAGGAAACACCATATATTTT. Its protein product is CASSEGFWTGARRGNTIYF.

The gene calls are TRBV7-9 and TRBJ1-5; D is perhaps TRBD1 (5 bases). Between the trimmed V and J ends, which lost 4 bases and 2 bases, there was a span of 21 bases. CDR1 is SEHNR, CDR2 FQNEAQ, per germline (reference sequence). The CDR3 contains 18 residues. For the CDR3, the DNA is TGTGCCAGCAGCTCCACCCCGGGCACTTTCAGGGGCAATCAGCCCCAGCATTTT. This translates into CASSSTPGTFRGNQPQHF.